One and the same sample provided the 28 T cell receptor beta chains below, sequenced in a study of cytomegalovirus exposure and HLA in healthy donors. PCR was performed using 60 Vbeta and 13 Jbeta primers. Sequencing used immunoSEQ multiplex PCR; TCRdb keeps in-frame clones, though not all of them. The repertoire consists of roughly 100,000 clones, with under 80% occurring once and the leading ten covering roughly 7%. Sequencing was done on a sample of PBMCs. The receptors here all came from a man aged 40-49 years in good health and CMV-seropositive.

V and J are TRBV27 and TRBJ2-5; D is perhaps TRBD2 (5 bases). Germline-derived CDR1 and CDR2 are MNHEY and SMNVEV (reference sequence). The CDR3 is 15 residues long. V lost 8 bases, J lost 1 base, and 17 bases lay in between. The CDR3 nucleotides read TGTGCCAGCTCTTACAATTTCGGAGGCCAAGAGACCCAGTACTTC. Translated, it gives CASSYNFGGQETQYF.

The genes are TRBV5-1 and TRBJ2-5; 9 bases match TRBD1. Trimming removed 1 base from V and 1 base from J; junction bases left unmatched: 8. CDR1 and CDR2 from the germline V gene are SGHRS and YFSETQ. The CDR3 runs 17 residues. The CDR3 is CASSLPTGGALQETQYF. The CDR3 DNA follows: TGCGCCAGCAGCTTGCCTACAGGGGGCGCACTCCAAGAGACCCAGTACTTC.

The chain joins TRBV6-5 to TRBJ2-7, with no clear D. The CDR3 totals 12 residues. V was pared by 9 bases and J by 2 bases, with 11 bases between. Germline CDR1 reads MNHEY; CDR2 reads SVGAGI. The CDR3 is CASSTPTYEQYF. The DNA for the CDR3 is TGTGCCAGTTCGACACCCACCTACGAGCAGTACTTC.

This clone has only one observation. The J gene is TRBJ2-5, the V gene TRBV2; 7 positions agree with TRBD1. Germline CDR1 SNHLY, CDR2 FYNNEI. V lost 4 bases and J lost 1; bases outside the gene matches: 9. There are 16 residues in the CDR3. As DNA, the CDR3 is TGTGCCAGCAGTGCCCCACCGGACAGGAGCCAAGAGACCCAGTACTTC. It codes for CASSAPPDRSQETQYF.

The chain links TRBV5-1 to TRBJ2-5; 11 bases align to TRBD1. There are 15 residues in the CDR3. The germline gives CDR1 SGHRS, CDR2 YFSETQ. With 3 bases clipped from V and 5 bases from J, the junction kept 6 bases outside the gene matches. The CDR3 coding sequence is TGCGCCAGCAGCTGGGGACAGGGGGTCCGGGAGACCCAGTACTTC. Translated, it gives CASSWGQGVRETQYF.

The chain links TRBV15 to TRBJ2-5, with TRBD2 matching over 10 bases. CDR1 and CDR2 from the germline V gene are LNHNV and YYDKDF (reference sequence). This CDR3 has 18 amino acids. V lost 0 bases to trimming and J lost 5 bases; unmatched junction nucleotides: 12. CDR3 bases: TGTGCCACCAGCAGAGATCGATTGGTAGCGGGGGGTGGGGAGACCCAGTACTTC. It codes for CATSRDRLVAGGGETQYF.

Regarding this clone: The sample has other DNA sequences that encode this CDR3 too. This rearrangement joins TRBV2 to TRBJ1-6; D might be TRBD1 (5 bases). Trimming removed 3 bases from V and 7 bases from J, with 7 bases in between. This CDR3 comprises 13 residues. Germline CDR1 reads SNHLY; CDR2 reads FYNNEI. The CDR3: CASSDRGNSPLHF. CDR3 DNA: TGTGCCAGCAGTGATAGGGGAAATTCACCCCTCCACTTT.

The V call is TRBV7-9, the J call TRBJ1-6; TRBD1 matches 9 bases. The V gene's germline CDR1 is SEHNR and CDR2 FQNEAQ (reference sequence). The CDR3 is made up of 15 amino acids. V was pared by 3 bases and J by 6 bases, with 3 bases of the junction left unmatched. DNA of the CDR3: TGTGCCAGCAGCTTGGGGACAGGGAGTAATTCACCCCTCCACTTT. Its protein product is CASSLGTGSNSPLHF.

This clone came up a few times. The chain has TRBV10-1 and TRBJ2-7, with TRBD2 as a possible D gene (6 bases). V was shortened by 3 bases and J by 5 bases, with 14 bases between the two germline ends. Looked up from germline, CDR1 is WNHNN and CDR2 is SYGVQD (reference sequence). This CDR3 is built from 14 residues. CDR3 residues: CASSERLASHEQYF. CDR3 DNA: TGCGCCAGCAGTGAACGCCTAGCGAGCCACGAGCAGTACTTC.

The CDR3 sequence is CASSLALTSTDTQYF. In nucleotides, the CDR3 is TGTGCCAGCAGCTTGGCCTTAACTAGCACAGATACGCAGTATTTT. The chain employs TRBV5-4 and TRBJ2-3, with no clear D. V lost 0 bases and J 0 bases, leaving 8 bases between the germline ends. From germline, CDR1 is SGHNT and CDR2 YYREEE (reference sequence). The CDR3 totals 15 residues.

This chain uses TRBV15 with TRBJ2-3; 10 bases map to TRBD1. The CDR3 loop spans 15 amino acids. V was pared by 4 bases and J by 1 base, with 2 bases of the junction left unmatched. Germline CDR1 LNHNV, CDR2 YYDKDF (reference sequence). CDR3 bases: TGTGCCACCAGCACCGGGACAGGGGGCACAGATACGCAGTATTTT. Its translation: CATSTGTGGTDTQYF.

The chain has TRBV2 and TRBJ1-6; 7 bases map to TRBD1. The CDR3 sequence is 16 residues long. V gave up 5 bases and J gave up 7 bases; unmatched junction bases: 11. Per the germline V gene, CDR1 is SNHLY and CDR2 is FYNNEI. CDR3 amino acids: CASSPDRAIGNSPLHF. CDR3 bases: TGTGCCAGCAGTCCAGACAGGGCCATTGGAAATTCACCCCTCCACTTT.

This clone was seen more than once but under ten times. The chain carries TRBV29-1 and TRBJ2-1; D is possibly TRBD1 (6 bases). The CDR3 extends over 14 amino acids. CDR1 and CDR2 from the germline V gene are SQVTM and ANQGSEA. V was shortened by 8 bases and J by 0 bases, with 14 bases between the two germline ends. This chain's CDR3 is CSLLGTYSYNEQFF. The CDR3, as DNA: TGCAGCCTACTCGGGACATACTCCTACAATGAGCAGTTCTTC.

The gene calls are TRBV19 and TRBJ1-2; no firm D call. The V gene lost 1 base and the J gene lost 9 bases, with 12 bases spanning the gap. Germline loops: CDR1 LNHDA, CDR2 SQIVND (reference sequence). This CDR3 region has 13 residues. CDR3 sequence: CASSIALSGSYTF. The CDR3 nucleotides read TGTGCCAGTAGTATAGCTTTATCGGGAAGCTACACCTTC.

The chain has TRBV6-5 and TRBJ2-1; tentatively, D is TRBD2 (5 bases). Germline V gene data show CDR1 as MNHEY and CDR2 as SVGAGI. The CDR3 is made up of 12 amino acids. V was pared by 5 bases and J by 8 bases, with 10 bases between. DNA for the CDR3: TGTGCCAGCAGTCATGAGGGCCATGAGCAGTTCTTC. It encodes CASSHEGHEQFF.

The V call is TRBV5-4, the J call TRBJ1-2; D may be TRBD1 (5 bases). Germline V gene data show CDR1 as SGHNT and CDR2 as YYREEE (reference sequence). The CDR3 extends over 14 amino acids. V was trimmed by 3 bases and J by 8 bases, leaving 17 bases between them. CDR3 nucleotides: TGTGCCAGCAGCTACCAGGGTGGGAATGGAGGCTACACCTTC. Amino acids: CASSYQGGNGGYTF.

This chain uses TRBV6-5 with TRBJ1-2; 7 nucleotides line up with TRBD1. Germline CDR1 and CDR2: MNHEY and SVGAGI. V lost 2 bases to trimming and J lost 7 bases; unmatched junction nucleotides: 4. The length of the CDR3 is 13 residues. The CDR3 DNA is TGTGCCAGCAGTTACACAGGGGCTGGTGGCTACACCTTC. Protein sequence: CASSYTGAGGYTF.

This clone turned up a few times. The rearrangement links TRBV28 to TRBJ2-7, with 9 bases identical to TRBD1. Looked up from germline, CDR1 is MDHEN and CDR2 is SYDVKM. V lost 7 bases and J lost 2; bases outside the gene matches: 6. The CDR3 has 14 amino acids. CDR3 nucleotide sequence: TGTGCCAGCATCCCCCGGGACAGGGCCTACGAGCAGTACTTC. Protein product: CASIPRDRAYEQYF.

This clone was counted a single time. This chain uses TRBV5-1 with TRBJ2-5; 7 positions match TRBD2. Germline-derived CDR1 and CDR2 are SGHRS and YFSETQ. V dropped 5 bases and J dropped 5; count of bases not matched to a gene: 9. The CDR3 length is 14 residues. CDR3 loop: CASSPGGEGETQYF. CDR3 nucleotides: TGCGCCAGCAGTCCCGGCGGGGAGGGCGAGACCCAGTACTTC. The entire variable domain, with the rest obtained from reference TRBV5-1 and TRBJ2-5, is as follows: KAGVTQTPRYLIKTRGQQVTLSCSPISGHRSVSWYQQTPGQGLQFLFEYFSETQRNKGNFPGRFSGRQFSNSRSEMNVSTLELGDSALYLCASSPGGEGETQYFGPGTRLLVL.

The count of this clone is one. This chain links TRBV11-2 with TRBJ1-2, with TRBD1 matching 9 bases. This CDR3 spans 12 amino acids. Germline trimming cut 5 bases from V and 7 bases from J; bases unmatched to any gene: 2. The V gene's germline CDR1 is SGHAT and CDR2 FQNNGV. This CDR3 is CASSLQGAGYTF. CDR3 DNA: TGTGCCAGCAGCCTACAGGGGGCTGGCTACACCTTC. Full variable domain (missing parts from reference TRBV11-2 and TRBJ1-2): EAGVAQSPRYKIIEKRQSVAFWCNPISGHATLYWYQQILGQGPKLLIQFQNNGVVDDSQLPKDRFSAERLKGVDSTLKIQPAKLEDSAVYLCASSLQGAGYTFGSGTRLTVV.

V and J are TRBV11-2 and TRBJ2-1, with D uncertain. The CDR3 spans 15 residues. Deletions cut 1 base from V and 2 bases from J, with 9 bases between. Germline V gene lookup returns CDR1 SGHAT and CDR2 FQNNGV. The chain's CDR3 is CASSLAPSPYNEQFF. The CDR3 nucleotides are TGTGCCAGCAGCTTAGCCCCTAGTCCCTACAATGAGCAGTTCTTC.

A word on this clone: Distinct nucleotide sequences in the sample also encode this CDR3. The J gene is TRBJ1-1, the V gene TRBV7-6; D might be TRBD1 (6 bases). CDR3 length: 13 amino acids. V lost 5 bases and J 1 base, leaving 8 bases between the germline ends. Germline CDR1 SGHVS, CDR2 FNYEAQ. CDR3 sequence reads: CASSPQGNTEAFF. In DNA, the CDR3 is TGTGCCAGCAGCCCACAGGGGAACACTGAAGCTTTCTTT.

This rearrangement joins TRBV28 to TRBJ2-7; D may be TRBD1 (6 bases). The germline V and J ends were trimmed by 6 bases and 4 bases, with 19 bases remaining between them. The CDR3 runs to 15 residues. Germline V gives CDR1 MDHEN, CDR2 SYDVKM. The CDR3 region is CASRLDSALPYEQYF. The CDR3 DNA sequence: TGTGCCAGCAGGTTGGACAGTGCGTTACCATACGAGCAGTACTTC.

The V and J genes are TRBV7-9 and TRBJ2-3; D might be TRBD1 (6 bases). This CDR3 region has 12 residues. V was pared by 6 bases and J by 6 bases, with 10 bases between. Germline V gene data show CDR1 as SEHNR and CDR2 as FQNEAQ (reference sequence). In DNA, the CDR3 is TGTGCCAGCAGACCTACAGGGGATACGCAGTATTTT. Translating gives CASRPTGDTQYF.

The chain is built from TRBV7-2 and TRBJ2-5; 8 nucleotides match TRBD2. Germline loops: CDR1 SGHTA, CDR2 FQGNSA. The CDR3 length is 13 residues. V lost 5 bases, J lost 5 bases, and 4 bases stayed unmatched. CDR3 sequence reads: CASSGGGRETQYF. In DNA, the CDR3 is TGTGCCAGCAGCGGCGGGGGGCGCGAGACCCAGTACTTC. The entire variable domain, with the rest obtained from reference TRBV7-2 and TRBJ2-5, is as follows: GAGVSQSPSNKVTEKGKDVELRCDPISGHTALYWYRQSLGQGLEFLIYFQGNSAPDKSGLPSDRFSAERTGGSVSTLTIQRTQQEDSAVYLCASSGGGRETQYFGPGTRLLVL.

This chain links TRBV11-2 with TRBJ2-7, with D perhaps TRBD1 (6 bases). The V end was cut by 2 bases, the J end by 2 bases, with 10 bases between. From germline, CDR1 is SGHAT and CDR2 FQNNGV. The CDR3 runs 14 residues. The CDR3 DNA is TGTGCCAGCAGCTTATACAGGGCGGCCTACGAGCAGTACTTC. Translating it yields CASSLYRAAYEQYF.

The chain combines TRBV9 with TRBJ1-6; D not certain. The V end lost 0 bases, the J end lost 10 bases, and 8 bases lay between the germline ends. CDR1 SGDLS and CDR2 YYNGEE come from the germline V gene. The CDR3 is 13 residues long. The CDR3 DNA sequence: TGTGCCAGCAGCGTAGATGACAACTCACCCCTCCACTTT. It yields the protein CASSVDDNSPLHF.

The J gene is TRBJ2-3, the V gene TRBV7-2, with 9 positions matching TRBD2. The J segment lost 2 bases and the V segment lost 2 bases, leaving 5 bases of the junction unmatched. Germline values: CDR1 SGHTA, CDR2 FQGNSA. The CDR3 has 16 amino acids. The CDR3 sequence: CASSLSGLAYTDTQYF. The CDR3 DNA reads TGTGCCAGCAGCTTATCGGGACTAGCCTACACAGATACGCAGTATTTT.